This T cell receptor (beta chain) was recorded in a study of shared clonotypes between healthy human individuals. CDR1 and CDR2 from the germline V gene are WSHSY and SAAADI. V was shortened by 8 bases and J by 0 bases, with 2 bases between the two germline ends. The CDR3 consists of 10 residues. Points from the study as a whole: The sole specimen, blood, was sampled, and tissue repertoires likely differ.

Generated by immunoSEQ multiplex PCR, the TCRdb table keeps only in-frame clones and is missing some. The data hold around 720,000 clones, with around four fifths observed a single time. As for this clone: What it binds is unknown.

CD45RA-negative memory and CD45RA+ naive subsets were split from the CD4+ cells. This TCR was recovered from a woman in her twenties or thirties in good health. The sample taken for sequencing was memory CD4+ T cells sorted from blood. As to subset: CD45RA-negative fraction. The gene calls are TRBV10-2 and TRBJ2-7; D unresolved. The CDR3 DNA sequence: TGCGCCAGCTACTCCTACGAGCAGTACTTC. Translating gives CASYSYEQYF.